This T cell receptor beta chain came from a study of blood T cell repertoires in COVID-19. Participants spanned ages about 18 to 95 years and resided in 24 US areas. The protocol was immunoSEQ multiplex PCR, while the TCRdb copy is restricted to in-frame clones and leaves out a portion. This table holds about 480,000 clones, 88% found once. This clonotype originated in a woman aged 55 to 70 who had recovered from COVID-19. Sequencing input: PBMCs or T cells enriched from blood (not recorded which).

Here the CDR3 reads CASSQGPSGNTIYF. The CDR3 nucleotides are TGTGCCAGCAGCCAGGGCCCCTCTGGAAACACCATATATTTT. This chain connects TRBV2 to TRBJ1-3; possibly TRBD1 for D (5 bases). Germline V lookup: CDR1 SNHLY, CDR2 FYNNEI. Trimming removed 6 bases at V and 0 bases at J, with 9 bases between. The CDR3 runs to 14 residues.